The 23 T cell receptor beta chains below come from one sample, sequenced in a study of T cells after yellow fever vaccination. TCRdb ran MiXCR on the 5' RACE reads and lists one entry per CDR3 protein. The sample comprises some 400,000 distinct CDR3 sequences, around 6.5% of which are singletons, and 15% rests with the top ten. This material consisted of PBMCs, taken 5 days after the yellow fever booster vaccination. These receptors were obtained from a man younger than 40 who received the YFV17D yellow fever vaccine.

This clonotype was counted at least ten times. The chain has TRBV18 and TRBJ1-6, with D perhaps matching TRBD1 (6 bases). The ends were cut back, 0 bases at V and 9 bases at J, with 12 bases in the middle. CDR1 is KGHSH, CDR2 LQKENI, per germline. The CDR3 runs 15 residues. The CDR3 DNA sequence: TGTGCCAGCTCACCACCGTCCGGGGGCGGTTCACCCCTCCACTTT. Protein sequence: CASSPPSGGGSPLHF.

This clonotype came up a few times. V usage is TRBV28 and J usage is TRBJ2-5; 7 bases line up with TRBD2. Trimming at V came to 5 bases and at J to 5 bases, leaving 8 bases not matched to a gene. The CDR3 spans 14 residues. Germline CDR1 and CDR2: MDHEN and SYDVKM. In nucleotides, the CDR3 is TGTGCCAGCAGTACCTCAGACGGGAGGGAGACCCAGTACTTC. This sequence encodes CASSTSDGRETQYF. Variable domain in full (rest from reference TRBV28 and TRBJ2-5): DVKVTQSSRYLVKRTGEKVFLECVQDMDHENMFWYRQDPGLGLRLIYFSYDVKMKEKGDIPEGYSVSREKKERFSLILESASTNQTSMYLCASSTSDGRETQYFGPGTRLLVL.

This clonotype was detected many times. This sequence joins TRBV24-1 and TRBJ2-2; 7 bases align to TRBD2. This CDR3 comprises 15 residues. J gave up 4 bases and V 5 bases, and 6 bases lay outside the gene matches. Looked up from germline, CDR1 is KGHDR and CDR2 is SFDVKD. In nucleotides, the CDR3 is TGTGCCACCAGTGGTGGCGGGAGAGGCACCGGGGAGCTGTTTTTT. The encoded protein is CATSGGGRGTGELFF.

This clonotype was recorded many times. The chain carries TRBV27 and TRBJ1-3, with a tentative D call TRBD1 (5 bases). V gave up 0 bases and J gave up 9 bases, with 12 bases separating them. The CDR3 has 14 residues. CDR1 is MNHEY and CDR2 is SMNVEV in the germline V gene (reference sequence). The CDR3 here is CASSLSQGLSTIYF. The CDR3 DNA is TGTGCCAGCAGTTTATCTCAGGGCCTGTCCACCATATATTTT.

Turning to this clonotype: Possible read error: a much larger clone is one base away. Lacking the conserved final phenylalanine or tryptophan, this CDR3 likely reflects a read error. The chain carries TRBV10-3 and TRBJ1-6; D not resolved. The germline V gene has CDR1 ENHRY and CDR2 SYGVKD. The CDR3 length is 14 residues. Trimming shortened V by 8 bases and J by 7 bases, and 15 bases separated the two germline ends. For the CDR3, the DNA is TGTGCCATCCAACTAACGGCGGGAAATTCACCCCTCCACTGT. It is translated as CAIQLTAGNSPLHC.

This chain joins TRBV29-1 and TRBJ2-3; 7 nucleotides align to TRBD2. The CDR3 extends over 14 amino acids. J lost 0 bases, V lost 8 bases, and 8 bases had no gene match. Per the germline V gene, CDR1 is SQVTM and CDR2 is ANQGSEA. The CDR3 bases are TGCAGCTCCTGGGGGAGGGCGAGCACAGATACGCAGTATTTT. Residues: CSSWGRASTDTQYF.

This clonotype appeared a few times. V usage is TRBV5-4 and J usage is TRBJ2-1, with 16 bases aligning to TRBD2. V was clipped by 2 bases and J by 6 bases; unmatched bases: 11. This CDR3 region has 19 residues. The germline V gene has CDR1 SGHNT and CDR2 YYREEE (reference sequence). The DNA of the CDR3 is TGTGCCAGCAGCTTTGGGGGACTAGCGGGAGGGCTGATGGGCAATGAGCAGTTCTTC. Residues: CASSFGGLAGGLMGNEQFF.

The rearrangement links TRBV5-1 to TRBJ1-4; D is perhaps TRBD1 (5 bases). V lost 4 bases, J lost 8 bases, and 18 bases lay in between. This CDR3 comprises 15 residues. Per the germline V gene, CDR1 is SGHRS and CDR2 is YFSETQ. Here the CDR3 reads CASSVGTEGREKLFF. Here the CDR3 DNA reads TGCGCCAGCAGCGTGGGGACTGAAGGCCGGGAAAAACTGTTTTTT.

This clonotype was observed a handful of times. The chain uses TRBV5-1 and TRBJ2-1; 9 nucleotides match TRBD1. V lost 3 bases and J lost 5; bases outside the gene matches: 9. The CDR3 sequence is 16 residues long. Germline V gene sequence: CDR1 SGHRS, CDR2 YFSETQ. The CDR3, as DNA: TGCGCCAGCAGCTGGGGGGACAGGGTCACACACAATGAGCAGTTCTTC. Its translation: CASSWGDRVTHNEQFF.

This clonotype was picked up a small number of times. This rearrangement joins TRBV28 to TRBJ1-4, with D uncertain. The V gene lost 3 bases and the J gene lost 8 bases, with 25 bases spanning the gap. The CDR3 has 18 amino acids. Germline CDR1 MDHEN, CDR2 SYDVKM. The CDR3 spells CASSFGALEVKGSEKLFF. The CDR3 coding sequence is TGTGCCAGCAGTTTTGGCGCGTTGGAGGTGAAGGGATCCGAAAAACTGTTTTTT.

This clonotype was seen a few times. The chain employs TRBV5-1 and TRBJ2-2, with 7 bases aligning to TRBD2. Germline CDR1 SGHRS, CDR2 YFSETQ. This CDR3 has 15 amino acids. The V and J ends lost 0 bases and 7 bases, in that order; junction bases with no gene match: 6. The CDR3 DNA reads TGCGCCAGCAGCTTGGCCCCAGCGGGAAACGGGGAGCTGTTTTTT. Protein sequence: CASSLAPAGNGELFF.

This clonotype has a count of ten or more. The chain recombines TRBV5-1 with TRBJ2-1, with 7 bases matching TRBD2. Germline CDR1 is SGHRS and CDR2 is YFSETQ. The CDR3 covers 16 residues. V dropped 0 bases and J dropped 4; count of bases not matched to a gene: 7. This chain's CDR3 is CASSLVFSGSYNEQFF. CDR3 DNA: TGCGCCAGCAGCTTGGTTTTTAGCGGGTCTTACAATGAGCAGTTCTTC.

There are many counts of this clonotype. The chain uses TRBV20-1 and TRBJ2-2; the match to TRBD2 covers 12 bases. Per the germline V gene, CDR1 is DFQATT and CDR2 is SNEGSKA (reference sequence). The CDR3 sequence is 14 residues long. V dropped 5 bases and J dropped 5; count of bases not matched to a gene: 3. Here the CDR3 DNA reads TGCAGTGCTGTAGGACTAGCGGGGACCGGGGAGCTGTTTTTT. Amino acids: CSAVGLAGTGELFF.

This clonotype was counted many times. V and J are TRBV29-1 and TRBJ2-3; D might be TRBD1 or TRBD2, each matching 6 bases. This CDR3 comprises 16 residues. Looked up from germline, CDR1 is SQVTM and CDR2 is ANQGSEA. V was shortened by 7 bases and J by 0 bases, with 20 bases between the two germline ends. The CDR3, as DNA: TGCAGCGCCCATAATATAGGGGGGACTAGCACAGATACGCAGTATTTT. Its protein product is CSAHNIGGTSTDTQYF.

Ten or more counts support this clonotype. This chain uses TRBV6-6 with TRBJ2-3; D gene ambiguous. The CDR3 loop spans 13 amino acids. The V gene's germline CDR1 is MNHNY and CDR2 SVGAGI (reference sequence). Trimming took off 7 bases at V and 8 bases at J, with 16 bases between the two ends. This CDR3 reads CASTILPGGTQYF. The CDR3 region has the DNA TGTGCCAGCACCATACTACCAGGTGGTACGCAGTATTTT.

This clonotype occurred a few times. The chain joins TRBV6-1 to TRBJ1-6; tentative D call: TRBD1 (5 bases). Germline V gene sequence: CDR1 MNHNS, CDR2 SASEGT. Trimming took off 6 bases at V and 6 bases at J, with 18 bases between the two ends. This CDR3 region has 16 residues. The chain's CDR3 is CASSLSPTVFNSPLHF. The CDR3 region has the DNA TGTGCCAGCAGCCTAAGTCCGACAGTTTTTAATTCACCCCTCCACTTT.

This clonotype was found a few times. The V gene is TRBV11-2, the J gene TRBJ2-1; the D gene is possibly TRBD1 (6 bases). CDR3 size: 20 residues. CDR1 SGHAT and CDR2 FQNNGV come from the germline V gene. V was pared by 5 bases and J by 2 bases, with 28 bases between. The CDR3 spells CASSIYPGDRALVTYNEQFF. In nucleotides, the CDR3 is TGTGCCAGCAGCATATACCCAGGGGACCGCGCCCTTGTCACCTACAATGAGCAGTTCTTC.

This clonotype was detected only a few times. The V call is TRBV20-1, the J call TRBJ1-2, with D perhaps matching TRBD1 (6 bases). Germline V gene sequence: CDR1 DFQATT, CDR2 SNEGSKA (reference sequence). Trimming stripped 3 bases from V and 2 bases from J, with 10 bases between. The CDR3 runs to 13 residues. DNA of the CDR3: TGCAGTGCTAGCTGGCAGGGGAACTATGGCTACACCTTC. It translates to CSASWQGNYGYTF.

This clonotype showed up many times. The chain recombines TRBV12-3 or TRBV12-4 with TRBJ2-7; D could derive from TRBD1 or TRBD2 (5 bases each). Trimming took off 0 bases at V and 2 bases at J, with 11 bases between the two ends. This CDR3 has 15 residues. The CDR3: CASSLAGTATYEQYF. CDR3 coding DNA: TGTGCCAGCAGTTTAGCCGGGACGGCTACCTACGAGCAGTACTTC.

This clonotype was seen more than once but under ten times. The chain joins TRBV3-1 to TRBJ2-2; D is perhaps TRBD2 (5 bases). The CDR3 spans 13 residues. The V gene lost 3 bases and the J gene lost 7 bases, with 9 bases spanning the gap. The V gene's germline CDR1 is LGHDT and CDR2 YNNKEL (reference sequence). The CDR3 sequence is CASSHGRDGELFF. For the CDR3, the DNA is TGTGCCAGCAGCCATGGACGGGACGGGGAGCTGTTTTTT.

This clonotype was observed many times. The chain joins TRBV6-5 to TRBJ2-7, with 7 bases lining up with TRBD1. Germline CDR1 is MNHEY and CDR2 is SVGAGI. The CDR3 covers 14 residues. Unmatched junction bases numbered 2, after V lost 0 bases and J lost 3 bases. The CDR3 is CASSYSTGNYEQYF. The CDR3 bases are TGTGCCAGCAGTTACTCGACAGGGAACTACGAGCAGTACTTC.

This clonotype was observed a few times. In DNA form, the CDR3 reads TGTGCCAGCAGTTTTTTCTCCTATGGGCGCGGGAGAGTCACAGATACGCAGTATTTT. Amino acids: CASSFFSYGRGRVTDTQYF. V is TRBV12-3 or TRBV12-4 and J is TRBJ2-3; 7 nucleotides agree with TRBD2. The CDR3 is made up of 19 amino acids. V trimming: 3 bases; J trimming: 2 bases; junction bases outside the gene matches: 17.

Many counts were recorded for this clonotype. This chain links TRBV7-2 with TRBJ2-4, with unresolved D. Germline lookup yields CDR1 SGHTA and CDR2 FQGNSA. The CDR3 consists of 14 residues. The germline V and J ends were trimmed by 0 bases and 1 base, with 4 bases remaining between them. The CDR3 nucleotides read TGTGCCAGCAGCTTAGCGGAGGCCAAAAACATTCAGTACTTC. Its protein product is CASSLAEAKNIQYF.